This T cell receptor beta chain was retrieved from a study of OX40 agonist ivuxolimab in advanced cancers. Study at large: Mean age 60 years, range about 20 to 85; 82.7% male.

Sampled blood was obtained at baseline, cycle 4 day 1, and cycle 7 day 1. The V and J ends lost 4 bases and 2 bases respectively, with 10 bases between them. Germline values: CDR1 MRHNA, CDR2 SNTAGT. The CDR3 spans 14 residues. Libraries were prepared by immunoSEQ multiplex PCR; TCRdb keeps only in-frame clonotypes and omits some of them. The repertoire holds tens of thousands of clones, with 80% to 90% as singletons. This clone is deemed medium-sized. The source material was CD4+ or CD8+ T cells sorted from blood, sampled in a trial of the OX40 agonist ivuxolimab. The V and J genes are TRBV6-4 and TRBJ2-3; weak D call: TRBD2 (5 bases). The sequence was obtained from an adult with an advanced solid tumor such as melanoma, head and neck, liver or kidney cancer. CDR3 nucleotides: TGTGCCAGCAGTGGGGGAGACCACACAGATACGCAGTATTTT. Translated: CASSGGDHTDTQYF.